This TCR beta chain originates from a study of Ad26.COV2.S vaccination and SARS-CoV-2 variants (dated by TCRdb to the early 2020s). For the wider study: Vaccine-arm donors came from COV1001, a multicentre, randomized, double-blind, placebo-controlled phase I-IIa trial of Ad26.COV2.S in healthy adults. Investigators did not know the trial group allocation while performing experiments and assessing outcomes. Ad26.COV2.S was given intramuscularly at 5x10^10 or 1x10^11 viral particles, as a single shot or as two shots 56 days apart. The TCR-sequenced set comprised around 30 samples: some 19 Ad26.COV2.S vaccine recipients, 5 placebo recipients and 8 SARS-CoV-2 convalescent individuals. Sequencing of the TCRbeta repertoire served to evaluate the specificity and breadth of SARS-CoV-2-reactive T cell receptors following Ad26.COV2.S vaccination. Participants in the trial were split at random into five groups of five each, receiving low-dose or high-dose Ad26.COV2.S once or twice, or else placebo on both occasions.

The treatment or condition label here, explained by the study, means: roughly 19 received Ad26.COV2.S at low or high dose, single or two shots; several received placebo; per-sample allocation not given. For vaccine and placebo recipients, repertoires were sequenced using samples collected on day 63 after the first injection. Between 29 July and 7 August 2020, Cohort 1b enrolled about 27 adults aged 18-55 years at one site in Boston, USA. Ad26.COV2.S was a replication-incompetent adenovirus type 26 vector expressing a prefusion-stabilized SARS-CoV-2 spike protein from the original Wuhan strain. Comments on this clone: Its recognized antigen is unknown. The sample holds no much larger clone one base away, and base qualities are not on file.

The immunoSEQ Assay was the method used to sequence TCRbeta CDR3 regions. After extraction, genomic DNA underwent amplification by bias-controlled multiplex PCR, followed by high-throughput sequencing. On the study's bioinformatics: Collapsing and filtering of sequences were performed to quantify the absolute abundance of each unique TCRbeta CDR3 region. T cell fraction was estimated by normalizing TCRbeta template counts to usable DNA, which was measured by amplifying reference genes present in all nucleated cells. Repertoire TCRs were annotated as SARS-CoV-2-specific by exact matching of V gene, CDR3 amino acid sequence and J gene to a known reactive TCR set. The reference SARS-CoV-2 TCR set was derived from MIRA and filtered for enrichment in COVID-19-positive ImmuneCODE repertoires, a step that removed public or cross-reactive TCRs. Based on the MIRA antigens, annotated TCRs were further analysed at the level of specific ORF or position within ORF. Depth was the summed frequency of annotated unique rearrangements, while breadth was defined as annotated unique rearrangements over total unique productive rearrangements. Two-sided Wilcoxon rank-sum tests were applied when comparing TCR breadth between groups. In TCRdb, the immuneACCESS table is reduced to in-frame sequences with V and J assigned. These tables do not hold every clone; where another copy was compared, an unresolved V gene accounts for under half, and the others remain unexplained. The V and J calls and the clone size are those of that table, but D and trimming were determined from the DNA. The sample table contains about 350,000 clones; only one count was recorded for roughly 89% of them. Roughly 5% of the sample is in the top ten clones.

The CDR3, from cysteine to phenylalanine, totals 14 residues. This entry keeps only the CDR3 DNA: 42 bases, framed from base 1. As encoded in the germline V gene (reference sequence), CDR1 is LNHDA while CDR2 is SQIVND. V sheds 2 bases and J sheds 4 bases, leaving 9 bases between their ends. What the work shows at the level of the full study, not this receptor alone: Spike-specific TCR breadth was higher in Ad26.COV2.S recipients than in placebo recipients (P = 0.0014). It was noted by the authors that total T cell responses may have been underestimated by the TCR breadth and depth analyses. The study was not powered for comparison of responses between vaccine doses or regimens. Vaccine and placebo recipients had comparable non-spike TCR breadth, which fits with the vaccine containing only spike. After vaccination, substantial breadth of spike-specific CD8+ and CD4+ T cell responses was reported.

Sequences were derived from peripheral blood, sampled in a trial of Ad26.COV2.S vaccine versus placebo. This receptor was identified in a person between 18 and 59 years old who received the Ad26.COV2.S COVID-19 vaccine or a placebo. The rearrangement joined TRBV19 to TRBJ1-5; the D gene cannot be resolved reliably. The CDR3 has the sequence CASSILDPNQPQHF. The DNA sequence is as follows: TGTGCCAGTAGTATACTAGACCCGAATCAGCCCCAGCATTTT.